The clone carrying this T cell receptor beta chain was seen a few times. The antigen is unknown. V dropped 1 base and J dropped 7; count of bases not matched to a gene: 4. Germline V gives CDR1 GTSNPN, CDR2 SVGIG (reference sequence). This CDR3 has 13 residues. All the people who gave samples were healthy bone marrow donors. A multiplex PCR was run with 60 Vbeta primers and 13 Jbeta primers. Libraries were prepared by immunoSEQ multiplex PCR; TCRdb keeps only in-frame clonotypes and omits some of them. Here the sample spans about 60,000 clones, more than 70% being singletons. The data are from a study of cytomegalovirus exposure and HLA in healthy donors. Study at large: Within an early data release were around 80 million unique TCRs drawn from HLA-typed donors.

Regarding the study as a whole: Available immune exposure information covered CMV serostatus only.

The clonotype comes from a male donor in good health and CMV-seronegative. Sequencing was performed on PBMCs. The chain employs TRBV30 and TRBJ1-3; 7 nucleotides line up with TRBD1. CDR3 residues: CAWSDGQANTIYF. For the CDR3, the DNA is TGTGCCTGGAGTGACGGACAGGCGAACACCATATATTTT. Combining the CDR3 with reference TRBV30 and TRBJ1-3 gives the whole variable domain SQTIHQWPATLVQPVGSPLSLECTVEGTSNPNLYWYRQAAGRGLQLLFYSVGIGQISSEVPQNLSASRPQDRQFILSSKKLLLSDSGFYLCAWSDGQANTIYFGEGSWLTVV.